The table lists the clone carrying this T cell receptor (beta chain) with a few counts. Its antigen is unidentified. The germline gives CDR1 SGHTA, CDR2 FQGNSA. With 2 bases removed from V and 2 bases from J, the gap between germline ends came to 9 bases. This CDR3 is built from 14 residues. Sequencing used immunoSEQ multiplex PCR; TCRdb keeps in-frame clones, though not all of them. The sample has about 140,000 clones, approximately 85% seen once. The sample comes from a study of T cell responses to AZD1222 COVID-19 vaccine. General study findings and limits: Reports say nearly half of spike-specific TCRs go after unmutated variant regions. All repertoire sampling was performed exclusively after the peak T cell response.

J is TRBJ1-1 and V is TRBV7-2, with unresolved D. Specimen: peripheral blood, collected 28 days after the second dose of the MenACWY control vaccine. This receptor was taken from an adult who received the MenACWY meningococcal vaccine as a control. CDR3 in amino acids: CASSLLGFNTEAFF. The CDR3 region has the DNA TGTGCCAGCAGCTTACTTGGGTTTAACACTGAAGCTTTCTTT.